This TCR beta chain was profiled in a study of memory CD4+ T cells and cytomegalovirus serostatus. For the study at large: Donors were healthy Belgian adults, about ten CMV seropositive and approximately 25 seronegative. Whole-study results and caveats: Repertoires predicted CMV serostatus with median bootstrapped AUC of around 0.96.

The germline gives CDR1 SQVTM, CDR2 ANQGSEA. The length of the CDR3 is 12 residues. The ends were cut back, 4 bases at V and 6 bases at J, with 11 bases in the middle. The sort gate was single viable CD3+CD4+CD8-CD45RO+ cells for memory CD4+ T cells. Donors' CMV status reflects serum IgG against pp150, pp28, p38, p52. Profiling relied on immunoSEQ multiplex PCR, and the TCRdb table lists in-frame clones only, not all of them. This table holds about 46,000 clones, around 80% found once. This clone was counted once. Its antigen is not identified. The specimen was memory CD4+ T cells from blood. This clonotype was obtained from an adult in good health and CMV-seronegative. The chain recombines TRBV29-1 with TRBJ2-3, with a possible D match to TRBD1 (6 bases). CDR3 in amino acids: CSVGQDGDTQYF. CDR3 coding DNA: TGCAGCGTTGGACAGGACGGGGATACGCAGTATTTT.